The rows below give T cell receptor beta chains drawn from one sample of a study of CD8 T cells in Susac syndrome. MiXCR, applied by TCRdb to the immunoSEQ multiplex PCR reads, yields one record per CDR3 protein. The repertoire has roughly 140,000 distinct CDR3 sequences, approximately 96% of them found once; the top ten carry around 0.08%. Sequencing was done on a sample of CD4+ T cells from PBMCs. The source of these receptors is a human donor with Susac syndrome. Both conserved end residues are part of each CDR3. The order of the fields is CDR3 DNA, CDR3 protein, V gene, D gene, J gene, clone size. D genes are given only for firm matches. Size is omitted from some rows. Given values are once, few, many or a class for expanded clones.

CDR3 DNA: TGTGCCAGCAGTGCCCGACTACAGGATGGCTACACCTTC
CDR3 protein: CASSARLQDGYTF
V gene: TRBV2
D gene: .
J gene: TRBJ1-2
clone size: once

CDR3 DNA: TGCGCCAGCAGCTTCACCCCCTCTGGGGCCAACGTCCTGACTTTC
CDR3 protein: CASSFTPSGANVLTF
V gene: TRBV5-1
D gene: .
J gene: TRBJ2-6
clone size: .

CDR3 DNA: TGTGCCAGCCTAGCGGGAGGCCCGGGGAATGAGCAGTTCTTC
CDR3 protein: CASLAGGPGNEQFF
V gene: TRBV28
D gene: TRBD2
J gene: TRBJ2-1
clone size: .

CDR3 DNA: TGCGCCAGCAGCGTGGAAACCGGGAGCCGGTGGGAGACCCAGTACTTC
CDR3 protein: CASSVETGSRWETQYF
V gene: TRBV5-1
D gene: .
J gene: TRBJ2-5
clone size: .

CDR3 DNA: TGCAGTGCTAGAGGTGGGGGCCTTGAGCAGTTCTTC
CDR3 protein: CSARGGGLEQFF
V gene: TRBV20-1
D gene: .
J gene: TRBJ2-1
clone size: .

CDR3 DNA: TGTGCCAGCAGCGTAGCTAAGACAAACACCGGGGAGCTGTTTTTT
CDR3 protein: CASSVAKTNTGELFF
V gene: TRBV9
D gene: .
J gene: TRBJ2-2
clone size: .

CDR3 DNA: TGTGCCACCAGTGATTTGGCTAGCGGCCCTAGGGGGGAGCTGTTTTTT
CDR3 protein: CATSDLASGPRGELFF
V gene: TRBV24-1
D gene: TRBD2
J gene: TRBJ2-2
clone size: .

CDR3 DNA: TGTGCCAGCAGCTTAGAGGTCTACCGGGACAGGGGAAGCAGGAACACTGAAGCTTTCTTT
CDR3 protein: CASSLEVYRDRGSRNTEAFF
V gene: TRBV11-1
D gene: TRBD1
J gene: TRBJ1-1
clone size: .

CDR3 DNA: TGCAGCTTCAAAGACAGGGGGCAAACGGGTGGCTACACCTTC
CDR3 protein: CSFKDRGQTGGYTF
V gene: TRBV29-1
D gene: TRBD1
J gene: TRBJ1-2
clone size: .

CDR3 DNA: TGTGCCAGCCGGGGGGGACTTGAAGCTTTCTTT
CDR3 protein: CASRGGLEAFF
V gene: TRBV6-5
D gene: .
J gene: TRBJ1-1
clone size: .

CDR3 DNA: TGTGCCAGCAGCACGGACAGGATTGAGGCGCAGTACTTC
CDR3 protein: CASSTDRIEAQYF
V gene: TRBV28
D gene: TRBD1
J gene: TRBJ2-7
clone size: .

CDR3 DNA: TGCAGTGCTAGAGGGACAGGTTCCAATCAGCCCCAGCATTTT
CDR3 protein: CSARGTGSNQPQHF
V gene: TRBV20-1
D gene: TRBD1
J gene: TRBJ1-5
clone size: .

CDR3 DNA: TGTGCCAGCAGTGAGACCTCTGGAAACACCATATATTTT
CDR3 protein: CASSETSGNTIYF
V gene: TRBV12-3/TRBV12-4
D gene: .
J gene: TRBJ1-3
clone size: .

CDR3 DNA: TGTGCCAGCAGCCCTCCCCATGGGGGGGGAGCCTACGAGCAGTACTTC
CDR3 protein: CASSPPHGGGAYEQYF
V gene: TRBV7-2
D gene: TRBD2
J gene: TRBJ2-7
clone size: .

CDR3 DNA: TGCGCCAGCAGCATCGGGACAGGGAGTGGCACTGAAGCTTTCTTT
CDR3 protein: CASSIGTGSGTEAFF
V gene: TRBV5-1
D gene: TRBD1
J gene: TRBJ1-1
clone size: .

CDR3 DNA: TGCAGCGCTAAAAAGCAGGGCGCGAGCACCGGGGAGCTGTTTTTT
CDR3 protein: CSAKKQGASTGELFF
V gene: TRBV29-1
D gene: .
J gene: TRBJ2-2
clone size: .

CDR3 DNA: TGTGCCAGCTCACCACTCCCAGGGCACCAGGGAGCTTTCTTT
CDR3 protein: CASSPLPGHQGAFF
V gene: TRBV18
D gene: .
J gene: TRBJ1-1
clone size: .

CDR3 DNA: TGCGCCAGCAGCCAAGGTTTTCCGCGGAACTATGGCTACACCTTC
CDR3 protein: CASSQGFPRNYGYTF
V gene: TRBV4-1
D gene: .
J gene: TRBJ1-2
clone size: once

CDR3 DNA: TGCGCCAGCAGCCCTGGGACAGGGTTCTCTGGGGCCAACGTCCTGACTTTC
CDR3 protein: CASSPGTGFSGANVLTF
V gene: TRBV4-1
D gene: TRBD1
J gene: TRBJ2-6
clone size: .

CDR3 DNA: TGCGCCAGCAGCTTCGAAGGGAACACTGAAGCTTTCTTT
CDR3 protein: CASSFEGNTEAFF
V gene: TRBV5-1
D gene: .
J gene: TRBJ1-1
clone size: .

CDR3 DNA: TGCGCCAGCAGAAACTCAGTAGCGGGTAAGGGTGAGCAGTTCTTC
CDR3 protein: CASRNSVAGKGEQFF
V gene: TRBV4-1
D gene: TRBD2
J gene: TRBJ2-1
clone size: .

CDR3 DNA: TGTGCCAGCAGCATAGGACTAGCGGGGGGGCAAGAGACCCAGTACTTC
CDR3 protein: CASSIGLAGGQETQYF
V gene: TRBV7-2
D gene: TRBD2
J gene: TRBJ2-5
clone size: .

CDR3 DNA: TGTGCCAGCAACCTTGGGAACACCGGGGAGCTGTTTTTT
CDR3 protein: CASNLGNTGELFF
V gene: TRBV9
D gene: .
J gene: TRBJ2-2
clone size: .

CDR3 DNA: TGCGCCAGCAGCCCAACATGGAACACTGAAGCTTTCTTT
CDR3 protein: CASSPTWNTEAFF
V gene: TRBV5-1
D gene: .
J gene: TRBJ1-1
clone size: .

CDR3 DNA: TGTGCCAGCAAGCTTAGGTGGCAGGGGAACACTGAAGCTTTCTTT
CDR3 protein: CASKLRWQGNTEAFF
V gene: TRBV11-2
D gene: .
J gene: TRBJ1-1
clone size: .

CDR3 DNA: TGCGCCAGCAGCTTGGGGGGGTCTTCGTCTGGGGCCAACGTCCTGACTTTC
CDR3 protein: CASSLGGSSSGANVLTF
V gene: TRBV5-1
D gene: .
J gene: TRBJ2-6
clone size: once

CDR3 DNA: TGTGCCAGCAGCCAAGGAGGACTAGCGGGGAAAGAGACCCAGTACTTC
CDR3 protein: CASSQGGLAGKETQYF
V gene: TRBV3-1
D gene: TRBD2
J gene: TRBJ2-5
clone size: .

CDR3 DNA: TGTGCCAGCAGTCTGCCAAGGAGGGGAAAATCCTACGAGCAGTACTTC
CDR3 protein: CASSLPRRGKSYEQYF
V gene: TRBV14
D gene: .
J gene: TRBJ2-7
clone size: .

CDR3 DNA: TGTGCCAGCAGCGTAGGAGCCTCGACTAATGAAAAACTGTTTTTT
CDR3 protein: CASSVGASTNEKLFF
V gene: TRBV9
D gene: .
J gene: TRBJ1-4
clone size: .

CDR3 DNA: TGTGCCAGCAGCAGAACCTTCCAATCCTACGAGCAGTACTTC
CDR3 protein: CASSRTFQSYEQYF
V gene: TRBV27
D gene: .
J gene: TRBJ2-7
clone size: .

CDR3 DNA: TGTGCCAGCAGCGTAAGGAGCGGGGTCCCAGATACGCAGTATTTT
CDR3 protein: CASSVRSGVPDTQYF
V gene: TRBV9
D gene: TRBD2
J gene: TRBJ2-3
clone size: .